The 26 T cell receptor beta chains below come from one sample, sequenced in a study of T cells expressing NK-cell markers. From its re-call of the 5' RACE reads, TCRdb lists each CDR3 protein once, without DNA. The ten top clones account for 6% to 9.5%, within a sample of about 440,000 distinct CDR3 sequences. Material: blood T cells: a sorted CD56 or NKG2C T cell subset, CD4+ or CD8+ T cells, or bulk PBMC T cells (not recorded which). The source is a woman aged 18 to 75 in good health.

The CDR3 sequence: CASSFGSPSYNEQFF. The V call is TRBV7-2, the J call TRBJ2-1. The CDR3 contains 15 residues. Per germline, CDR1 SGHTA and CDR2 FQGNSA.

The rearrangement links TRBV5-1 to TRBJ1-1. CDR1 SGHRS and CDR2 YFSETQ come from the germline V gene. CDR3 length: 14 residues. The CDR3: CASSLVAENTEAFF.

The rearrangement links TRBV7-8 to TRBJ2-1; TCRdb designates TRBD2, a call that cannot be tested without DNA. The CDR3 contains 19 residues. Germline loops: CDR1 SGHVS, CDR2 FQNEAQ. The CDR3 loop reads CASSFRNSGRQRTDNEQFF.

The chain employs TRBV20-1 and TRBJ1-1; TCRdb returns TRBD1, unconfirmable since there is no DNA. This CDR3 comprises 14 residues. Germline assignment: CDR1 DFQATT and CDR2 SNEGSKA (reference sequence). The CDR3 region is CSARDRGESTEAFF.

The chain recombines TRBV7-9 with TRBJ1-1; TCRdb proposes TRBD1, but this gene call is untestable without DNA. There are 17 residues in the CDR3. Germline V gene sequence: CDR1 SEHNR, CDR2 FQNEAQ (reference sequence). The CDR3 region is CASSSPGQGPKNTEAFF.

V is TRBV5-1 and J is TRBJ2-1; TCRdb's D call of TRBD1 is untestable without DNA. Germline V gene sequence: CDR1 SGHRS, CDR2 YFSETQ. This CDR3 has 14 residues. The CDR3 protein is CASSSGQGLVEQFF.

The V call is TRBV12-3 or TRBV12-4, the J call TRBJ2-5; lacking DNA, the TRBD1 call made by TCRdb goes unchecked. This CDR3 is 12 amino acids long. CDR3 sequence reads: CASSRPGQASLF.

The chain is built from TRBV20-1 and TRBJ2-3; the D gene TCRdb calls, TRBD2, cannot be checked with no DNA. Germline CDR1 and CDR2: DFQATT and SNEGSKA (reference sequence). CDR3 size: 16 residues. CDR3 sequence: CSAPRTSGGSTDTQYF.

J is TRBJ2-5 and V is TRBV5-4; the D call from TCRdb, TRBD2, cannot be confirmed without DNA. The CDR3 is 17 residues long. Germline CDR1 and CDR2: SGHNT and YYREEE (reference sequence). The CDR3 sequence is CASSLEMGLAGRETQYF.

The chain couples TRBV11-1 to TRBJ2-1. This CDR3 region has 15 residues. Per the germline V gene, CDR1 is SGHAT and CDR2 is FQDESV (reference sequence). The CDR3 is CASRGWEASYNEQFF.

CDR3 region: CASSLATSGAKNIQYF. The chain employs TRBV5-6 and TRBJ2-4. The V gene's germline CDR1 is SGHDT and CDR2 YYEEEE. The CDR3 length is 16 residues.

The genes are TRBV29-1 and TRBJ1-2; with no DNA, the TCRdb D assignment of TRBD1 cannot be verified. Germline CDR1 is SQVTM and CDR2 is ANQGSEA. The CDR3 length is 15 residues. The CDR3 is CSVLRRTGEVWGYTF.

The CDR3 is CASSFNTEAFF. The chain recombines TRBV12-3 or TRBV12-4 with TRBJ1-1. The CDR3 length is 11 residues.

The CDR3 loop is CASSHSATENTEAFF. This chain links TRBV7-9 with TRBJ1-1. From germline, CDR1 is SEHNR and CDR2 FQNEAQ (reference sequence). The CDR3 extends over 15 amino acids.

V and J are TRBV7-6 and TRBJ2-7. The CDR3 is 13 amino acids. CDR1 is SGHVS and CDR2 is FNYEAQ in the germline V gene. Here the CDR3 reads CASSRTGPYEQYF. The entire variable domain, with the rest obtained from reference TRBV7-6 and TRBJ2-7, is as follows: GAGVSQSPRYKVTKRGQDVALRCDPISGHVSLYWYRQALGQGPEFLTYFNYEAQQDKSGLPNDRFSAERPEGSISTLTIQRTEQRDSAMYRCASSRTGPYEQYFGPGTRLTVT.

The rearrangement joins TRBV12-3 or TRBV12-4 to TRBJ1-2. The CDR3 has 15 amino acids. The CDR3 sequence is CASSLARGAIYGYTF.

This chain connects TRBV6-2 or TRBV6-3 to TRBJ1-1; with no DNA, the TCRdb D assignment of TRBD1 cannot be verified. The CDR3 length is 17 residues. Germline V gene lookup returns CDR1 MNHEY and CDR2 SVGEGT. The chain's CDR3 is CASRPSGGRGRISEAFF.

The rearrangement links TRBV5-1 to TRBJ2-1; the TRBD2 assignment by TCRdb is unverifiable without DNA. The CDR3 totals 16 residues. In germline, CDR1 is SGHRS, CDR2 YFSETQ. The CDR3 loop reads CASSSGTSGIIGEQFF.

The gene calls are TRBV15 and TRBJ2-4. The CDR3 extends over 15 amino acids. Germline CDR1 is LNHNV and CDR2 is YYDKDF (reference sequence). This chain's CDR3 is CATSRDQIAKNIQYF.

The genes are TRBV7-2 and TRBJ2-5; checking the TCRdb D call of TRBD1 is not possible without DNA. The CDR3 spans 14 residues. CDR1 SGHTA and CDR2 FQGNSA come from the germline V gene. The CDR3 protein is CASSVDRGQETQYF.

The chain is built from TRBV11-2 and TRBJ1-1. CDR3 length equals 12 residues. The germline gives CDR1 SGHAT, CDR2 FQNNGV. The CDR3: CASSHRSTEAFF.

This rearrangement joins TRBV6-2 or TRBV6-3 to TRBJ2-3; TCRdb returns TRBD2, unconfirmable since there is no DNA. This CDR3 has 15 amino acids. Germline CDR1 and CDR2: MNHEY and SVGEGT. CDR3 sequence: CASSRRGASTDTQYF.

V and J are TRBV3-1 and TRBJ2-2. This CDR3 is built from 17 residues. Germline CDR1 and CDR2: LGHDT and YNNKEL (reference sequence). The CDR3 loop reads CASSPQGWNAYTGELFF. The full variable domain, completed using reference TRBV3-1 and TRBJ2-2, is DTAVSQTPKYLVTQMGNDKSIKCEQNLGHDTMYWYKQDSKKFLKIMFSYNNKELIINETVPNRFSPKSPDKAHLNLHINSLELGDSAVYFCASSPQGWNAYTGELFFGEGSRLTVL.

This chain connects TRBV3-1 to TRBJ2-2; TCRdb reports TRBD2, a call that lacks DNA to check it against. The CDR3 totals 16 residues. CDR1 and CDR2 (germline): LGHDT, YNNKEL (reference sequence). The CDR3 is CASSQVGLGEAGELFF.

The chain carries TRBV6-5 and TRBJ1-3; TCRdb gives TRBD1 as the D gene, but with no DNA this cannot be confirmed. Germline V lookup: CDR1 MNHEY, CDR2 SVGAGI. The CDR3 has 15 residues. CDR3 region: CASSLTGAGGNTIYF.

The genes are TRBV5-4 and TRBJ1-6; as DNA is missing, the TRBD1 call by TCRdb cannot be tested. Germline V gene sequence: CDR1 SGHNT, CDR2 YYREEE (reference sequence). CDR3 length: 15 residues. The CDR3 spells CASSEIQGAKTPLHF.